Listed here is a single T cell receptor beta chain. The authors' processing: Quantification of nucleated cells was approximated via reference gene primer amplification. TCRdb's copy holds only in-frame clones and misses some; the assay was immunoSEQ multiplex PCR. The DNA gave D and trimming, while V, J and clone size come from that table. Of 130,000 to 150,000 clones listed, 80% to 90% are singletons. The data were taken from a study of blood T cell repertoires in COVID-19. Overall study: Spain, Italy and the United States supplied samples that represented acute and convalescent COVID-19.

V was clipped by 5 bases and J by 3 bases, with 10 bases between them. The CDR3 is 13 residues long. Germline CDR1 reads MNHEY; CDR2 reads SMNVEV (reference sequence). J is TRBJ1-2 and V is TRBV27, with D possibly TRBD1 on 6 matching bases. Material: peripheral blood. This clonotype originated in a woman aged 60-70 years with active COVID-19. CDR3 bases: TGTGCCAGCAGTCCAGGGGTCTACTATGGCTACACCTTC. Translating gives CASSPGVYYGYTF.